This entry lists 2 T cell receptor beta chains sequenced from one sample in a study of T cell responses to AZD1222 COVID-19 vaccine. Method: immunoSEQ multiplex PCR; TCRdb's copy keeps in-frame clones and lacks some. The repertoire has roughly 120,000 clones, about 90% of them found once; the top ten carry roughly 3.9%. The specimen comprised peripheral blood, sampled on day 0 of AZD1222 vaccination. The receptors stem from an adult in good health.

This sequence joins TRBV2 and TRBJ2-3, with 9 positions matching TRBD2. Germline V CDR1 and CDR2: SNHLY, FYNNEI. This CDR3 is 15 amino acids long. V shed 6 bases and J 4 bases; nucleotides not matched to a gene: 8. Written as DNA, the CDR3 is TGTGCCAGCAGAGTAGCGGGAGCTGGGGCAGATACGCAGTATTTT. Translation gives CASRVAGAGADTQYF.

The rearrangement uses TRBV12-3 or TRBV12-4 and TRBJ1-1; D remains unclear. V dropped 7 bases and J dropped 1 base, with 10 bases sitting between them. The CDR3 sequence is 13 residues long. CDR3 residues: CASTLYTNTEAFF. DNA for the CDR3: TGTGCCAGCACTTTGTACACGAACACTGAAGCTTTCTTT.